Presented here are 2 T cell receptor beta chains from one specimen sequenced in a study of regulatory T cells in long-lasting Graves disease. In building TCR beta libraries, iRepertoire HTBI primers were used together with Arm-PCR of CDR3 regions. TCRdb passed the multiplex PCR reads through MiXCR, listing each CDR3 protein once. The table shows around 250,000 distinct CDR3 sequences, with 15% to 20% occurring only once. Time point of the sample: newly diagnosed GD, antithyroid drugs for less than 3 months. TCR sequences were obtained from RNA taken from PBMCs. This sample comprised peripheral blood mononuclear cells (PBMCs), obtained at new diagnosis, from a patient treated with antithyroid drugs. The origin of the receptors is a female donor with Graves disease.

The table lists this clonotype with many counts. V gene TRBV29-1 combines with J gene TRBJ1-2, with TRBD1 as a possible D gene (5 bases). This CDR3 has 13 residues. Trimming took 4 bases from V and 4 from J, leaving 13 bases between them. Germline V CDR1 and CDR2: SQVTM, ANQGSEA. In DNA form, the CDR3 reads TGCAGCGTTGGTGTTGGACAAACCTATGGCTACACCTTC. The encoded protein is CSVGVGQTYGYTF. The whole variable domain, filled in from reference TRBV29-1 and TRBJ1-2, reads SAVISQKPSRDICQRGTSLTIQCQVDSQVTMMFWYRQQPGQSLTLIATANQGSEATYESGFVIDKFPISRPNLTFSTLTVSNMSPEDSSIYLCSVGVGQTYGYTFGSGTRLTVV.

This clonotype was seen ten or more times. The chain combines TRBV7-2 with TRBJ2-1; TRBD2 agrees at 14 bases. CDR1 and CDR2 (germline): SGHTA, FQGNSA. J gave up 0 bases and V 3 bases, and 4 bases lay outside the gene matches. The CDR3 contains 18 residues. Here the CDR3 DNA reads TGTGCCAGCAGCTTCTCCGGGACTAGCGGGAGCTCCTACAATGAGCAGTTCTTC. Its protein product is CASSFSGTSGSSYNEQFF.